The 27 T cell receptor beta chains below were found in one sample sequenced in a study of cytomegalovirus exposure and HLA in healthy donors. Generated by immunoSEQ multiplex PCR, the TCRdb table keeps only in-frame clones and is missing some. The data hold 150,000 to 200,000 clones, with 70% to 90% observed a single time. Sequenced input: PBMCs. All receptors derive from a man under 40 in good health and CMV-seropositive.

The CDR3 sequence: CASSPGQGGNQAFF. The DNA of the CDR3 is TGCGCCAGCAGCCCCGGACAGGGGGGGAACCAAGCTTTCTTT. V and J are TRBV5-1 and TRBJ1-1; 10 bases match TRBD1. V shed 4 bases and J 9 bases; nucleotides not matched to a gene: 9. The V gene's germline CDR1 is SGHRS and CDR2 YFSETQ. CDR3 length: 14 residues.

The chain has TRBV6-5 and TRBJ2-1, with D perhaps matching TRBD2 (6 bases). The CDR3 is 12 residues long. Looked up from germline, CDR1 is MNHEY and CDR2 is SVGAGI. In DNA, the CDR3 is TGTGGATCGGGCCCGGGGGACAATGAGCAGTTCTTC. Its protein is CGSGPGDNEQFF.

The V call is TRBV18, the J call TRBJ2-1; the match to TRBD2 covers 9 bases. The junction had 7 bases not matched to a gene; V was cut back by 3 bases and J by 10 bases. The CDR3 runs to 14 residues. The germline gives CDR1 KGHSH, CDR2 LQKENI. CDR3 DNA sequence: TGTGCCAGCTCACCGGCGGTAGCGGGGGTCGAGCAGTTCTTC. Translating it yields CASSPAVAGVEQFF.

The CDR3 loop is CASSFATGGVRDGYTF. The CDR3 region has the DNA TGTGCCAGCAGCTTTGCGACAGGGGGGGTTCGGGATGGCTACACCTTC. The chain couples TRBV7-9 to TRBJ1-2; 9 nucleotides align to TRBD1. Per the germline V gene, CDR1 is SEHNR and CDR2 is FQNEAQ (reference sequence). The trim removed 3 bases at V and 6 bases at J, leaving 11 bases unmatched. The CDR3 has 16 amino acids.

CDR3 loop: CASSSRGGYTF. CDR3 coding DNA: TGTGCCAGCAGCTCTAGGGGGGGCTACACCTTC. This rearrangement joins TRBV11-2 to TRBJ1-2; D might be TRBD1 (6 bases). This CDR3 region has 11 residues. The germline gives CDR1 SGHAT, CDR2 FQNNGV. V was clipped by 4 bases and J by 8 bases, with 8 bases between them. Based on the CDR3 plus reference TRBV11-2 and TRBJ1-2, the full variable domain is EAGVAQSPRYKIIEKRQSVAFWCNPISGHATLYWYQQILGQGPKLLIQFQNNGVVDDSQLPKDRFSAERLKGVDSTLKIQPAKLEDSAVYLCASSSRGGYTFGSGTRLTVV.

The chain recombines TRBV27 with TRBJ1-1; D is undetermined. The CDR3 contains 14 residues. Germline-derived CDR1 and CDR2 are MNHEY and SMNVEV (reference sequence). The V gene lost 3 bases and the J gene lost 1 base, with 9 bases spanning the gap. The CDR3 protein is CASSLVLGNTEAFF. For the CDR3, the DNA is TGTGCCAGCAGTTTGGTTCTAGGGAACACTGAAGCTTTCTTT.

CDR3 coding DNA: TGTGCCACCAGCAGGAGACTAGCGGGGGACTACAATGAGCAGTTCTTC. This encodes CATSRRLAGDYNEQFF. The V gene is TRBV15, the J gene TRBJ2-1, with 12 bases fitting TRBD2. Germline loops: CDR1 LNHNV, CDR2 YYDKDF (reference sequence). The trim removed 3 bases at V and 3 bases at J, leaving 3 bases unmatched. This CDR3 has 16 residues.

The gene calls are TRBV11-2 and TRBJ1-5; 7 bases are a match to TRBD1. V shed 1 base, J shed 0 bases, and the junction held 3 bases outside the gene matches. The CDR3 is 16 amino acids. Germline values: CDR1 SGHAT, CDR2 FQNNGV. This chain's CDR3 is CASSLGTGYSNQPQHF. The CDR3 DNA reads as TGTGCCAGCAGCTTAGGGACAGGATATAGCAATCAGCCCCAGCATTTT.

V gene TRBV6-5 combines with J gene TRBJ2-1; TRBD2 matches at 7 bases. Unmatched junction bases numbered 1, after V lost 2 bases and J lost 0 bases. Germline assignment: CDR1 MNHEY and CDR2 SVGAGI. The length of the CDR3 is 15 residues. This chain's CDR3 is CASSYAGVSYNEQFF. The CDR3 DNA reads TGTGCCAGCAGTTACGCGGGGGTCTCCTACAATGAGCAGTTCTTC.

The DNA of the CDR3 is TGCGCCAGCAGCCAGGGGACAGGGATTAACACTGAAGCTTTCTTT. This codes for CASSQGTGINTEAFF. The J gene is TRBJ1-1, the V gene TRBV4-1, with TRBD1 identical over 9 bases. Germline loops: CDR1 MGHRA, CDR2 YSYEKL. Trimming at V came to 3 bases and at J to 2 bases, leaving 4 bases not matched to a gene. This CDR3 spans 15 amino acids.

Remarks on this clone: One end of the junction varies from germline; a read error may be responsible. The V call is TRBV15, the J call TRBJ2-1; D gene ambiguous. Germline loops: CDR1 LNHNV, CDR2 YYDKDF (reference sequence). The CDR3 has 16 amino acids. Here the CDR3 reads CATSGDTATVGDEQFF. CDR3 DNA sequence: TGTGCCACCAGCGGAGATACAGCCACCGTGGGTGATGAGCAGTTCTTC.

The CDR3 here is CASSKRTGYEQYF. CDR3 bases: TGTGCCAGCAGCAAGCGGACTGGCTACGAGCAGTACTTC. The rearrangement uses TRBV7-6 and TRBJ2-7; a possible D gene is TRBD2 (5 bases). V lost 5 bases and J lost 3, with 11 bases in between. The CDR3 consists of 13 residues. The V gene's germline CDR1 is SGHVS and CDR2 FNYEAQ.

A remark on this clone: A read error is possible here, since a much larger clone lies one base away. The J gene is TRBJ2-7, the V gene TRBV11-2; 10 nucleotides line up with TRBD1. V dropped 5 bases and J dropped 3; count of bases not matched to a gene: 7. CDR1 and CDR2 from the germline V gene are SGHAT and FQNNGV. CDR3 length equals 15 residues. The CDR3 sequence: CASSAGTGDGYEQYF. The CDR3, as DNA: TGTGCCAGCAGCGCCGGGACAGGGGACGGCTACGAGCAGTACTTC.

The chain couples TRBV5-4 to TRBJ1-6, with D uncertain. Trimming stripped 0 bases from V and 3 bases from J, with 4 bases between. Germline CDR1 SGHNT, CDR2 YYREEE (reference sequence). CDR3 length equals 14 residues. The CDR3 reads CASSLDLYNSPLHF. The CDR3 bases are TGTGCCAGCAGCTTGGATCTCTATAATTCACCCCTCCACTTT.

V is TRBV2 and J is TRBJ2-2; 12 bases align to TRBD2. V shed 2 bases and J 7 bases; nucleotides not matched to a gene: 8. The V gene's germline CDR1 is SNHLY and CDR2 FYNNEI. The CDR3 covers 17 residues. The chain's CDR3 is CASSEWLAGGDGGELFF. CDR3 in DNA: TGTGCCAGCAGTGAATGGCTAGCGGGGGGGGACGGCGGGGAGCTGTTTTTT.

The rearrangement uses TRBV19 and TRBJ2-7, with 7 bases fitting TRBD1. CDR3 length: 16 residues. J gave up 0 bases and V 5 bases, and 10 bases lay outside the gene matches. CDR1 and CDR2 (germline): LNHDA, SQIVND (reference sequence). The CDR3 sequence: CASSPTSQGLSYEQYF. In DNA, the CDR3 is TGTGCCAGTAGTCCTACATCACAGGGGCTCTCCTACGAGCAGTACTTC.

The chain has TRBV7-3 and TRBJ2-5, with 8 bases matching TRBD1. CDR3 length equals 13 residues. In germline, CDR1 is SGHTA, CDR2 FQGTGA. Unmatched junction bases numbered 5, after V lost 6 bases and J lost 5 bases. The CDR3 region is CASSWTGRETQYF. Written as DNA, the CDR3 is TGTGCCAGCAGTTGGACAGGGCGGGAGACCCAGTACTTC.

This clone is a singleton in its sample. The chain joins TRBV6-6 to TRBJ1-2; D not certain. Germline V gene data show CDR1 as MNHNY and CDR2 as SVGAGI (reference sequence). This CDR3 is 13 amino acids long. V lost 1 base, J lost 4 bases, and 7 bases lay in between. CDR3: CASSYFEGYGYTF. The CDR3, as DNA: TGTGCCAGCAGTTACTTTGAGGGCTATGGCTACACCTTC.

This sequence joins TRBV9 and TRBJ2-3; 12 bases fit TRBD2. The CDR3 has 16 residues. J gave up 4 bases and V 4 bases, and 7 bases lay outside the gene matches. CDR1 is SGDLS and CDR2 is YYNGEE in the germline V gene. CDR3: CASSSLAGGPADTQYF. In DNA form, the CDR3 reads TGTGCCAGCAGCTCCCTAGCGGGGGGGCCAGCAGATACGCAGTATTTT.

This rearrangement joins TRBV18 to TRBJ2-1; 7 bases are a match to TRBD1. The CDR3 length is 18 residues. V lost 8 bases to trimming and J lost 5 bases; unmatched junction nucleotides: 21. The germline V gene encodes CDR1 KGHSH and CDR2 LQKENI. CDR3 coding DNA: TGTGCCAGCCCAATCGGGATGGGATCCGGGACAGCTAACAATGAGCAGTTCTTC. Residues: CASPIGMGSGTANNEQFF.

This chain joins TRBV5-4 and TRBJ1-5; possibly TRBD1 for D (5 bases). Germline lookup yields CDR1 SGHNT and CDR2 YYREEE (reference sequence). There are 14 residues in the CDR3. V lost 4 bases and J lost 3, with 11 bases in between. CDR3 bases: TGTGCCAGCAGCCCGGAGGGACCCAATCAGCCCCAGCATTTT. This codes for CASSPEGPNQPQHF. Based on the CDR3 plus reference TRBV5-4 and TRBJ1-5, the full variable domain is ETGVTQSPTHLIKTRGQQVTLRCSSQSGHNTVSWYQQALGQGPQFIFQYYREEENGRGNFPPRFSGLQFPNYSSELNVNALELDDSALYLCASSPEGPNQPQHFGDGTRLSIL.

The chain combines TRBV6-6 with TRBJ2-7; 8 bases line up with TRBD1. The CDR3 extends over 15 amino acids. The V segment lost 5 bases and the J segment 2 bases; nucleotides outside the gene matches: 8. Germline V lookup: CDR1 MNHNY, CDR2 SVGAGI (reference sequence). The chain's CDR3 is CASSLNRDRTYEQYF. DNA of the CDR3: TGTGCCAGCAGTCTCAATCGGGACAGGACCTACGAGCAGTACTTC.

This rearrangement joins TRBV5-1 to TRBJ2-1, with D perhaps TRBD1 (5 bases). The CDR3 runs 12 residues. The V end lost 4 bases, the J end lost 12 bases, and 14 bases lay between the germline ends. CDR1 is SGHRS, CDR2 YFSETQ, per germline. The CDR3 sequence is CASSQQDKGQFF. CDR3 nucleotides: TGCGCCAGCAGCCAACAGGATAAAGGGCAGTTCTTC.

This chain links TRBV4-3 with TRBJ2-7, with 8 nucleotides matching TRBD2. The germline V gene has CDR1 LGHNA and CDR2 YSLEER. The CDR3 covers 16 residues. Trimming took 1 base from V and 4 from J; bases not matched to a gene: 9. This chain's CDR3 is CASSQARGGQGYEQYF. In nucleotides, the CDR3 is TGCGCCAGCAGCCAAGCCCGGGGGGGCCAGGGGTACGAGCAGTACTTC.

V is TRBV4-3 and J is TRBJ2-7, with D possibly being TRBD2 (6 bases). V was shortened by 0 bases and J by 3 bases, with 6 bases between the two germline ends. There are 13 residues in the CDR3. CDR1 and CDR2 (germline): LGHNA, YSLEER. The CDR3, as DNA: TGCGCCAGCAGCCAAGAGGAGGGCTACGAGCAGTACTTC. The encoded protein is CASSQEEGYEQYF.

In DNA form, the CDR3 reads TGCGCCAGCAGCCAAGGAGTACAGGACAATGAGCAGTTCTTC. Translating gives CASSQGVQDNEQFF. V usage is TRBV4-3 and J usage is TRBJ2-1, with D possibly TRBD1 on 5 matching bases. V lost 1 base, J lost 5 bases, and 9 bases lay in between. The length of the CDR3 is 14 residues. Germline V gene data show CDR1 as LGHNA and CDR2 as YSLEER.

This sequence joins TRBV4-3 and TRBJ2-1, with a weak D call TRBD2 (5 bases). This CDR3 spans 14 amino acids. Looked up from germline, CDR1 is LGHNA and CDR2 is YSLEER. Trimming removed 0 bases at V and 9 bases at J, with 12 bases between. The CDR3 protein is CASSQEASLAEQFF. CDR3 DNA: TGCGCCAGCAGCCAAGAGGCTAGCCTGGCTGAGCAGTTCTTC.